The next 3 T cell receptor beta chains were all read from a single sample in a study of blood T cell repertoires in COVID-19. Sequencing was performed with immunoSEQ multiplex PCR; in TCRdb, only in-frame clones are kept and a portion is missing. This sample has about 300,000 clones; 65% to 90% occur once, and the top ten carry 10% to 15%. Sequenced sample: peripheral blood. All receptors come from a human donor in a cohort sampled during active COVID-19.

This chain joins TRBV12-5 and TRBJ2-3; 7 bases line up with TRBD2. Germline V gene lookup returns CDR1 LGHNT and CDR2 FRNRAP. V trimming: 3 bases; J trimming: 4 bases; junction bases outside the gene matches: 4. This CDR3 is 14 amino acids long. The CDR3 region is CASGLEGGADTQYF. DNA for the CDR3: TGTGCTAGTGGTTTAGAGGGAGGGGCAGATACGCAGTATTTT.

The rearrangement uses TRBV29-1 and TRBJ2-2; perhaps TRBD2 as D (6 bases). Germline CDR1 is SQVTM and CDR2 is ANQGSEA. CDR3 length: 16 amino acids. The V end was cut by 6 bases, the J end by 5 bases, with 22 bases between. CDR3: CSVRLWQEGRTGELFF. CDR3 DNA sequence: TGCAGCGTGAGACTGTGGCAAGAGGGGAGGACCGGGGAGCTGTTTTTT.

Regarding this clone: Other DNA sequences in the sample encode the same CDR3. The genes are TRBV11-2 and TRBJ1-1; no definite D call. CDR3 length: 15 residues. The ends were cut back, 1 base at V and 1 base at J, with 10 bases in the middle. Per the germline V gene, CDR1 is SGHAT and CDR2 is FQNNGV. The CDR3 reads CASSLGSGPNTEAFF. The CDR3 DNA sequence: TGTGCCAGCAGCTTAGGGTCCGGTCCGAACACTGAAGCTTTCTTT.